This is a list of T cell receptor beta chains from one sample in a study of OX40 agonist ivuxolimab in advanced cancers. Libraries were prepared by immunoSEQ multiplex PCR; TCRdb keeps only in-frame clonotypes and omits some of them. The sample carries 70,000 or so clones, roughly 85% recorded once. Material: CD4+ or CD8+ T cells sorted from blood, obtained in a trial of the OX40 agonist ivuxolimab. Every receptor here comes from an adult with an advanced solid tumor such as melanoma, head and neck, liver or kidney cancer. Both conserved end residues are part of each CDR3. A D gene is named only where the DNA matches it firmly. Not every row has a clone size; where given, it reads once, few, many or a size class.

D gene: TRBD1
V gene: TRBV7-3
J gene: TRBJ1-6
CDR3 length: 13
clone size: -
CDR3 DNA: TGTGCCAGCAGCTTGACAGGGAATTCACCCCTCCACTTT
CDR3 protein: CASSLTGNSPLHF

D gene: -
V gene: TRBV30
J gene: TRBJ2-7
CDR3 length: 14
clone size: -
CDR3 DNA: TGTGCCTGGGCGGGGGCGGGACCCGCCTACGAGCAGTACTTC
CDR3 protein: CAWAGAGPAYEQYF

D gene: TRBD2
V gene: TRBV5-1
J gene: TRBJ2-5
CDR3 length: 15
clone size: -
CDR3 DNA: TGCGCCAGCAGCTGGGGACTAGCCAAGGGGGAGACCCAGTACTTC
CDR3 protein: CASSWGLAKGETQYF

D gene: TRBD2
V gene: TRBV10-2
J gene: TRBJ2-2
CDR3 length: 15
clone size: -
CDR3 DNA: TGCGCCAGCAGGGCGGGAGCGGAGAGGGCCGGGGAGCTGTTTTTT
CDR3 protein: CASRAGAERAGELFF

D gene: -
V gene: TRBV5-1
J gene: TRBJ1-4
CDR3 length: 14
clone size: -
CDR3 DNA: TGCGCCAGCAGCTTCGACAGCGACCATGAAAAACTGTTTTTT
CDR3 protein: CASSFDSDHEKLFF

D gene: TRBD2
V gene: TRBV28
J gene: TRBJ2-5
CDR3 length: 12
clone size: -
CDR3 DNA: TGTGCCAGCGGACTACTAGCGGAGACCCAGTACTTC
CDR3 protein: CASGLLAETQYF

D gene: -
V gene: TRBV7-8
J gene: TRBJ2-7
CDR3 length: 14
clone size: few
CDR3 DNA: TGTGCCAGCAGCTTAGCGGGCGGCTCCTACGAGCAGTACTTC
CDR3 protein: CASSLAGGSYEQYF

D gene: -
V gene: TRBV6-4
J gene: TRBJ1-2
CDR3 length: 14
clone size: once
CDR3 DNA: TGTGCCAGCCCCGGAGGAAGCTATCCGTATGGCTACACCTTC
CDR3 protein: CASPGGSYPYGYTF

D gene: -
V gene: TRBV7-2
J gene: TRBJ2-2
CDR3 length: 17
clone size: -
CDR3 DNA: TGTGCCAGCAGCTCGAGGGTACTAGCAGGGGGCACCGGGGAGCTGTTTTTT
CDR3 protein: CASSSRVLAGGTGELFF

D gene: -
V gene: TRBV6-1
J gene: TRBJ1-1
CDR3 length: 15
clone size: -
CDR3 DNA: TGTGCCAGCAGTGAACTTCCAGGGGTGAACACTGAAGCTTTCTTT
CDR3 protein: CASSELPGVNTEAFF

D gene: -
V gene: TRBV5-1
J gene: TRBJ1-3
CDR3 length: 16
clone size: -
CDR3 DNA: TGCGCCAGCAGCTTGGGAGGGACAATTAAGAGGGACACCATATATTTT
CDR3 protein: CASSLGGTIKRDTIYF

D gene: -
V gene: TRBV6-5
J gene: TRBJ1-1
CDR3 length: 14
clone size: -
CDR3 DNA: TGTGCCAGCAGTTACTCGTGGAGGGGAGCTGAAGCTTTCTTT
CDR3 protein: CASSYSWRGAEAFF

D gene: TRBD1
V gene: TRBV30
J gene: TRBJ1-5
CDR3 length: 15
clone size: -
CDR3 DNA: TGTGCCTGGAGTGAACAACAGGGGGCGGTTCAGCCCCAGCATTTT
CDR3 protein: CAWSEQQGAVQPQHF

D gene: -
V gene: TRBV6-4
J gene: TRBJ1-5
CDR3 length: 13
clone size: -
CDR3 DNA: TGTGCCAGCAGTGAAGGCTCTGGCCAGCCCCAGCATTTT
CDR3 protein: CASSEGSGQPQHF

D gene: -
V gene: TRBV14
J gene: TRBJ1-6
CDR3 length: 14
clone size: few
CDR3 DNA: TGTGCCAGCAGCCGACGGCCAGGGAATTCACCCCTCCACTTT
CDR3 protein: CASSRRPGNSPLHF

D gene: -
V gene: TRBV25-1
J gene: TRBJ2-6
CDR3 length: 17
clone size: -
CDR3 DNA: TGTGCCAGCAGCCCTCGTAACTCAGTTCCCGGGGCCAACGTCCTGACTTTC
CDR3 protein: CASSPRNSVPGANVLTF

D gene: -
V gene: TRBV7-9
J gene: TRBJ2-7
CDR3 length: 14
clone size: -
CDR3 DNA: TGTGCCAGCAGCTCGACCCGGGACTCCTACGAGCAGTACTTC
CDR3 protein: CASSSTRDSYEQYF

D gene: TRBD1
V gene: TRBV7-2
J gene: TRBJ2-7
CDR3 length: 14
clone size: -
CDR3 DNA: TGTGCCAGCAGCCTGACAGGGGGCGGTTACGAGCAGTACTTC
CDR3 protein: CASSLTGGGYEQYF

D gene: -
V gene: TRBV5-6
J gene: TRBJ1-1
CDR3 length: 12
clone size: -
CDR3 DNA: TGTGCCTCAAGGAGGGAGAACACTGAAGCTTTCTTT
CDR3 protein: CASRRENTEAFF

D gene: TRBD1
V gene: TRBV2
J gene: TRBJ2-5
CDR3 length: 13
clone size: -
CDR3 DNA: TGTGCCACAGGGAACAGGGGGTGGGAGACCCAGTACTTC
CDR3 protein: CATGNRGWETQYF

D gene: -
V gene: TRBV15
J gene: TRBJ1-5
CDR3 length: 14
clone size: -
CDR3 DNA: TGTGCCACCAGCAGAGATGGAGGGAATCAGCCCCAGCATTTT
CDR3 protein: CATSRDGGNQPQHF

D gene: -
V gene: TRBV29-1
J gene: TRBJ2-7
CDR3 length: 14
clone size: -
CDR3 DNA: TGCAGCGTTGAGCCGGATGATCCGGGGCAGGGCCTCAACTTC
CDR3 protein: CSVEPDDPGQGLNF

D gene: -
V gene: TRBV27
J gene: TRBJ1-2
CDR3 length: 15
clone size: -
CDR3 DNA: TGTGCCAGCAGTTTATCGTTTACAGGGAACTATGGCTACACCTTC
CDR3 protein: CASSLSFTGNYGYTF

D gene: -
V gene: TRBV29-1
J gene: TRBJ1-2
CDR3 length: 13
clone size: -
CDR3 DNA: TGCAGCGTTGAAGGAACAGGTCCCTATGGCTACACCTTC
CDR3 protein: CSVEGTGPYGYTF

D gene: TRBD2
V gene: TRBV6-5
J gene: TRBJ2-1
CDR3 length: 14
clone size: -
CDR3 DNA: TGTGCCAGCAGTTACACCGGGAGGGCCCATGAGCAGTTCTTC
CDR3 protein: CASSYTGRAHEQFF

D gene: -
V gene: TRBV6-5
J gene: TRBJ1-2
CDR3 length: 14
clone size: -
CDR3 DNA: TGTGCCAGCAGGTCAACAGGGTATGGGGGTGGCTACACCTTC
CDR3 protein: CASRSTGYGGGYTF

D gene: TRBD2
V gene: TRBV27
J gene: TRBJ2-5
CDR3 length: 15
clone size: -
CDR3 DNA: TGTGCCAGCAGATCCTCTCGCGGGGGGCAAGAGACCCAGTACTTC
CDR3 protein: CASRSSRGGQETQYF

D gene: TRBD2
V gene: TRBV9
J gene: TRBJ2-1
CDR3 length: 17
clone size: -
CDR3 DNA: TGTGCCAGCAGCGTAGCTGGGGCCGTGCTAGCGGGAGATGAGCAGTTCTTC
CDR3 protein: CASSVAGAVLAGDEQFF

D gene: -
V gene: TRBV18
J gene: TRBJ2-5
CDR3 length: 13
clone size: once
CDR3 DNA: TGTGCCAGCTCACCGGGGTACCAAGAGACCCAGTACTTC
CDR3 protein: CASSPGYQETQYF

D gene: -
V gene: TRBV11-1
J gene: TRBJ2-7
CDR3 length: 14
clone size: -
CDR3 DNA: TGTGCCAGCAGCCCGGTGGCACAGCCCTACGAGCAGTACTTC
CDR3 protein: CASSPVAQPYEQYF

D gene: TRBD2
V gene: TRBV28
J gene: TRBJ2-1
CDR3 length: 16
clone size: -
CDR3 DNA: TGTGCCAGCAGTCCTCCGACTAGCGGGAGCGTGGGTGAGCAGTTCTTC
CDR3 protein: CASSPPTSGSVGEQFF

D gene: TRBD2
V gene: TRBV4-3
J gene: TRBJ2-2
CDR3 length: 17
clone size: -
CDR3 DNA: TGCGCCAGCAGCCAAGAACCAGCGGGAGTAGGAACCGGGGAGCTGTTTTTT
CDR3 protein: CASSQEPAGVGTGELFF

D gene: -
V gene: TRBV6-6
J gene: TRBJ1-5
CDR3 length: 15
clone size: -
CDR3 DNA: TGTGCCAGCAGTTACTCGATGAGAAGCAATCAGCCCCAGCATTTT
CDR3 protein: CASSYSMRSNQPQHF

D gene: TRBD1
V gene: TRBV11-2
J gene: TRBJ1-4
CDR3 length: 15
clone size: -
CDR3 DNA: TGTGCCAGCAGCCCCCCGACAGGGAGAAATGAAAAACTGTTTTTT
CDR3 protein: CASSPPTGRNEKLFF

D gene: -
V gene: TRBV19
J gene: TRBJ1-5
CDR3 length: 15
clone size: -
CDR3 DNA: TGTGCCAGTACGAAGGGTCAACCTCTGGATCAGCCCCAGCATTTT
CDR3 protein: CASTKGQPLDQPQHF